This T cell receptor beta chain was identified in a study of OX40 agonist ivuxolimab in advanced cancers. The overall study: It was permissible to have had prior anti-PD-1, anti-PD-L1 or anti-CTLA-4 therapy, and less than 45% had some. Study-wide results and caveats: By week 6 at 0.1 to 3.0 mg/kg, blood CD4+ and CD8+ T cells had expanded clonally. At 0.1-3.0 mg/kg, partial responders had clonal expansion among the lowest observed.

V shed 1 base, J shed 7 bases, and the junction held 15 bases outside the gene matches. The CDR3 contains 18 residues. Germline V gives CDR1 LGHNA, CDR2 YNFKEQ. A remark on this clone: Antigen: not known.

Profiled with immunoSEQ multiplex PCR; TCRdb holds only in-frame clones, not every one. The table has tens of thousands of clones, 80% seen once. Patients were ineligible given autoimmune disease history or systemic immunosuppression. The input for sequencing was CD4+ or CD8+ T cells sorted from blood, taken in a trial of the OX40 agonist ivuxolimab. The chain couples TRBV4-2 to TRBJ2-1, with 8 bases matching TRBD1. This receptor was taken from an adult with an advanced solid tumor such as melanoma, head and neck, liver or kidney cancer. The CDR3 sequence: CASSQGVGRGPQGNEQFF. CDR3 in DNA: TGTGCCAGCAGCCAAGGTGTGGGCAGGGGGCCCCAGGGGAATGAGCAGTTCTTC.